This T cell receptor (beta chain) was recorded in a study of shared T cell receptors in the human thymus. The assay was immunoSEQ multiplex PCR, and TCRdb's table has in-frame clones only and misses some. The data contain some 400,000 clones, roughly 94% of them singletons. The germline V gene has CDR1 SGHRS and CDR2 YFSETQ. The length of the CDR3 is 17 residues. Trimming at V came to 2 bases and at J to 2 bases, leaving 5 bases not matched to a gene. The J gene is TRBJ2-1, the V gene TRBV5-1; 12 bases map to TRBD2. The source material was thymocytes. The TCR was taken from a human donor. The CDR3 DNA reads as TGCGCCAGCAGCTTCGAGACTAGCGGGAGACCCTACAATGAGCAGTTCTTC. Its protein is CASSFETSGRPYNEQFF.